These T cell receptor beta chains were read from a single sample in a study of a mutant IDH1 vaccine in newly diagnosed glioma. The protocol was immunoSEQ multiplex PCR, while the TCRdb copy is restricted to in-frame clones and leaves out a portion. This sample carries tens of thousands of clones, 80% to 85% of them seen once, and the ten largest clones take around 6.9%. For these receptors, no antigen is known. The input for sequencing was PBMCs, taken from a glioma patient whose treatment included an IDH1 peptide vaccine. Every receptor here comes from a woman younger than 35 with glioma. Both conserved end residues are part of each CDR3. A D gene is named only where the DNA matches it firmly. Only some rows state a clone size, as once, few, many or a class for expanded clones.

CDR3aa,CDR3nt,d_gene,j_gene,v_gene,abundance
CASSRLNTGELFF,TGCGCCAGCAGCCGGTTGAACACCGGGGAGCTGTTTTTT,.,TRBJ2-2,TRBV5-1,.
CASSLEGQTYEQYF,TGTGCCAGCAGCTTGGAAGGACAGACCTACGAGCAGTACTTC,.,TRBJ2-7,TRBV5-8,.
CASSLPFRLAGGANTGELFF,TGTGCCAGCAGTTTACCCTTTCGACTAGCGGGAGGTGCGAACACCGGGGAGCTGTTTTTT,TRBD2,TRBJ2-2,TRBV27,.
CASIGGGSSGNTIYF,TGTGCCAGCATAGGGGGCGGAAGCTCTGGAAACACCATATATTTT,TRBD1,TRBJ1-3,TRBV28,.
CASSKGQGKSEAFF,TGTGCCAGCAGCAAGGGACAGGGCAAGAGTGAAGCTTTCTTT,TRBD1,TRBJ1-1,TRBV6-5,once
CASSPRVAGVEQFF,TGTGCCAGCAGCCCCAGGGTAGCGGGAGTTGAGCAGTTCTTC,TRBD2,TRBJ2-1,TRBV14,once
CASSLKTGLAGSYEQYF,TGTGCCAGCAGTCTAAAAACAGGTTTAGCCGGCTCCTACGAGCAGTACTTC,.,TRBJ2-7,TRBV27,.
CASSEAGNQYF,TGTGCCAGCAGTGAAGCTGGAAACCAGTACTTC,.,TRBJ2-4,TRBV2,.
CASSGPSGGLSYEQYF,TGTGCCAGCAGTGGTCCTAGCGGGGGCCTCTCCTACGAGCAGTACTTC,TRBD2,TRBJ2-7,TRBV6-1,once
CASSPVTSGRADEQYF,TGTGCCAGCTCACCCGTGACTAGCGGGAGGGCCGACGAGCAGTACTTC,TRBD2,TRBJ2-7,TRBV18,once
CASSQGRQVGPKNEQFF,TGCGCCAGCAGCCAAGGCCGGCAGGTCGGTCCAAAAAATGAGCAGTTCTTC,.,TRBJ2-1,TRBV4-1,.
CASRPLQTNYGYTF,TGTGCCAGCAGACCTTTACAAACTAACTATGGCTACACCTTC,.,TRBJ1-2,TRBV6-5,.
CASSVLAGTSHNEKLFF,TGTGCCAGCAGTGTGTTGGCCGGGACCTCACATAATGAAAAACTGTTTTTT,.,TRBJ1-4,TRBV2,.
CASSLLEGGGDSGANVLTF,TGTGCCAGCAGCCTCTTGGAAGGCGGGGGAGACTCTGGGGCCAACGTCCTGACTTTC,TRBD2,TRBJ2-6,TRBV5-6,.
CASSLYVFSGRTDTQYF,TGTGCCAGCAGCTTATACGTTTTTTCGGGCCGCACAGATACGCAGTATTTT,.,TRBJ2-3,TRBV7-2,.
CASSGYWEGGPYEQYF,TGTGCCAGCAGTGGGTATTGGGAGGGAGGCCCCTACGAGCAGTACTTC,TRBD2,TRBJ2-7,TRBV25-1,.
CASSSRVAYNEQFF,TGCGCCAGCAGTAGCAGGGTCGCCTACAATGAGCAGTTCTTC,.,TRBJ2-1,TRBV5-1,.
CASSQDLGGGHNEQFF,TGCGCCAGCAGCCAAGATCTCGGGGGAGGGCACAATGAGCAGTTCTTC,TRBD2,TRBJ2-1,TRBV4-1,once
CASSLIHEQYF,TGTGCCAGCAGCTTAATCCACGAGCAGTACTTC,.,TRBJ2-7,TRBV13,.
CASSQQGNYEQYF,TGCGCCAGCAGCCAACAGGGAAACTACGAGCAGTACTTC,.,TRBJ2-7,TRBV4-3,.
CASSLEKRLGDNEQFF,TGCGCCAGCAGCTTGGAAAAACGGCTAGGAGACAATGAGCAGTTCTTC,.,TRBJ2-1,TRBV5-1,.
CASSQEQVPPSNQPQHF,TGCGCCAGCAGCCAAGAACAGGTTCCCCCCTCCAATCAGCCCCAGCATTTT,.,TRBJ1-5,TRBV4-1,.
CASSQVRGGTGNEQFF,TGCGCCAGCAGCCAAGTCCGGGGGGGGACCGGGAATGAGCAGTTCTTC,TRBD2,TRBJ2-1,TRBV4-1,.
CASSQQGVRNTIYF,TGTGCCAGCAGCCAACAGGGAGTAAGAAACACCATATATTTT,.,TRBJ1-3,TRBV5-4,.
CASSVTGTGTSGANVLTF,TGTGCCAGCAGCGTAACCGGGACAGGGACCTCTGGGGCCAACGTCCTGACTTTC,TRBD1,TRBJ2-6,TRBV9,.
CASSQTYEQYF,TGTGCCAGCAGCCAAACCTACGAGCAGTACTTC,.,TRBJ2-7,TRBV14,.
CAISAPDQTYEQYF,TGTGCCATCAGTGCCCCGGACCAGACCTACGAGCAGTACTTC,.,TRBJ2-7,TRBV10-3,.
CSVGQRTGELFF,TGCAGCGTCGGGCAGCGCACCGGGGAGCTGTTTTTT,.,TRBJ2-2,TRBV29-1,few
CASSLAGSGYTDTQYF,TGCGCCAGCAGCTTGGCTGGTAGCGGGTACACAGATACGCAGTATTTT,TRBD2,TRBJ2-3,TRBV5-1,.
CASSHTTSAPKDIRVRDTQYF,TGTGCCAGCAGCCACACTACTAGCGCCCCGAAGGATATCAGGGTGAGGGATACGCAGTATTTT,TRBD2,TRBJ2-3,TRBV4-2,.
CASSLGGGQLDTQYF,TGTGCCAGCAGCTTAGGTGGGGGGCAGTTAGATACGCAGTATTTT,.,TRBJ2-3,TRBV7-6,once
CASSQGWVNTEAFF,TGCGCCAGCAGCCAAGGATGGGTGAACACTGAAGCTTTCTTT,.,TRBJ1-1,TRBV4-1,few
CASSFGTSGSDEQFF,TGTGCCAGCAGCTTCGGGACTAGCGGGAGTGATGAGCAGTTCTTC,TRBD2,TRBJ2-1,TRBV9,.
CASSEALRTGGDYGYTF,TGTGCCAGCAGTGAAGCGCTTAGGACAGGGGGCGACTATGGCTACACCTTC,TRBD1,TRBJ1-2,TRBV6-1,.
CASSHSGISTDTQYF,TGTGCCAGCAGTCATAGCGGGATAAGCACAGATACGCAGTATTTT,TRBD2,TRBJ2-3,TRBV6-5,.
CASSWESTEAFF,TGTGCCAGCAGTTGGGAGTCCACTGAAGCTTTCTTT,.,TRBJ1-1,TRBV6-6,few
CASSEGGGEAYEQYF,TGTGCCAGCAGTGAGGGTGGCGGGGAAGCCTACGAGCAGTACTTC,.,TRBJ2-7,TRBV6-1,.
CASSLSDSRTYEQYF,TGTGCCAGCAGCTTGTCCGACTCGCGCACCTACGAGCAGTACTTC,.,TRBJ2-7,TRBV5-8,.
CASSYTSSSYNEQFF,TGTGCCAGCAGTTATACCTCTAGCTCCTACAATGAGCAGTTCTTC,.,TRBJ2-1,TRBV6-5,.
CSVGRDGTNEKLFF,TGCAGCGTTGGCCGGGACGGGACTAATGAAAAACTGTTTTTT,.,TRBJ1-4,TRBV29-1,few
CASSQEGSTGYTF,TGCGCCAGCAGCCAAGAAGGAAGCACTGGCTACACCTTC,.,TRBJ1-2,TRBV4-3,once
CASSLMAANSYEQYF,TGTGCCAGCAGCTTAATGGCAGCTAACTCCTACGAGCAGTACTTC,.,TRBJ2-7,TRBV7-9,.
CASSFVTGTYEQYF,TGTGCCAGCAGCTTCGTGACAGGGACCTACGAGCAGTACTTC,TRBD1,TRBJ2-7,TRBV11-2,once
CASSPNDPDGYTF,TGTGCCAGCTCACCAAACGACCCTGATGGCTACACCTTC,.,TRBJ1-2,TRBV18,.
CATSRDSDTQYF,TGTGCCACCAGCAGAGATTCGGATACGCAGTATTTT,.,TRBJ2-3,TRBV15,.
CASIRWGFNYGYTF,TGTGCCAGTATCCGGTGGGGCTTCAACTATGGCTACACCTTC,.,TRBJ1-2,TRBV5-8,.
CASRGLAGANGGETQYF,TGCGCCAGCAGGGGACTAGCGGGGGCCAACGGTGGAGAGACCCAGTACTTC,TRBD2,TRBJ2-5,TRBV5-1,.
CAISESNPTSDEQFF,TGTGCCATCAGTGAGTCGAACCCGACTTCTGATGAGCAGTTCTTC,.,TRBJ2-1,TRBV10-3,.
CASSPSMNTEAFF,TGTGCCAGCAGCCCCTCGATGAACACTGAAGCTTTCTTT,.,TRBJ1-1,TRBV7-2,few
CASSRKAPGLHPERFGNEQFF,TGTGCCAGTAGTAGGAAAGCCCCGGGACTCCACCCGGAGCGGTTCGGCAATGAGCAGTTCTTC,.,TRBJ2-1,TRBV19,.
CASSLPGNSPLHF,TGCGCCAGCAGCTTACCGGGCAATTCACCCCTCCACTTT,.,TRBJ1-6,TRBV5-1,.
CASSGQGTHTDTQYF,TGTGCCAGCAGTGGACAGGGTACACACACAGATACGCAGTATTTT,TRBD1,TRBJ2-3,TRBV2,.
CASSQGGITSTDTQYF,TGTGCCAGCAGCCAAGGGGGGATAACTAGCACAGATACGCAGTATTTT,.,TRBJ2-3,TRBV14,.
CATSRVGLAVNNEQFF,TGTGCCACCAGCAGAGTGGGACTAGCGGTCAACAATGAGCAGTTCTTC,TRBD2,TRBJ2-1,TRBV15,.
CASSKSGLAEQETQYF,TGTGCCAGCAGCAAATCGGGACTAGCGGAACAAGAGACCCAGTACTTC,TRBD2,TRBJ2-5,TRBV4-2,.